The next 14 T cell receptor beta chains were all read from a single sample in a study of cytomegalovirus exposure and HLA in healthy donors. Sequenced by immunoSEQ multiplex PCR; TCRdb stores in-frame clones only, minus some. Here the sample spans around 140,000 clones, roughly 86% being singletons. Specimen: PBMCs. All receptors come from a man aged 18 to 30 in good health and CMV-seropositive.

CDR3 protein: CASSLEGYEQYF. For the CDR3, the DNA is TGTGCCAGCAGTTTGGAGGGTTACGAGCAGTACTTC. The V call is TRBV28, the J call TRBJ2-7; D is perhaps TRBD2 (6 bases). Germline loops: CDR1 MDHEN, CDR2 SYDVKM. V shed 3 bases and J shed 4 bases, with 7 bases lying between them. The CDR3 consists of 12 residues.

The count of this clone is one. The V and J genes are TRBV4-1 and TRBJ1-2, with no clear D. The CDR3 sequence is 14 residues long. Trimming took 5 bases from V and 3 from J, leaving 13 bases between them. The germline gives CDR1 MGHRA, CDR2 YSYEKL. The CDR3 DNA sequence: TGCGCCAGCAGCTCGCCGGGGAAGGACTATGGCTACACCTTC. Residues: CASSSPGKDYGYTF.

This sequence joins TRBV6-5 and TRBJ1-1; 7 positions agree with TRBD1. This CDR3 is 13 amino acids long. Germline V lookup: CDR1 MNHEY, CDR2 SVGAGI. V shed 5 bases and J 3 bases; nucleotides not matched to a gene: 3. This CDR3 is CASSPGGHTEAFF. CDR3 sequence (DNA): TGTGCCAGCAGTCCAGGGGGGCACACTGAAGCTTTCTTT.

Remarks on this clone: One end of the junction is discordant with germline, which a read error may explain. V is TRBV5-1 and J is TRBJ1-4; D is undetermined. The CDR3 extends over 16 amino acids. CDR1 and CDR2 (germline): SGHRS, YFSETQ. The chain's CDR3 is CASSLDGQTVNGKLFF. CDR3 bases: TGCGCCAGCAGCTTGGATGGGCAGACCGTAAATGGAAAACTGTTTTTT.

The chain recombines TRBV19 with TRBJ2-2; D is undetermined. The germline gives CDR1 LNHDA, CDR2 SQIVND (reference sequence). The CDR3 consists of 13 residues. V shed 5 bases and J shed 5 bases, with 9 bases lying between them. CDR3: CASSYVGTGELFF. The CDR3 DNA is TGTGCCAGTAGTTACGTCGGGACCGGGGAGCTGTTTTTT.

The chain combines TRBV6-5 with TRBJ1-3, with D unclear. V gave up 0 bases and J gave up 4 bases, with 7 bases separating them. Germline assignment: CDR1 MNHEY and CDR2 SVGAGI. CDR3 length: 14 amino acids. CDR3 sequence (DNA): TGTGCCAGCAGTTACTCGAGAGGGGGAAACACCATATATTTT. As protein: CASSYSRGGNTIYF.

In nucleotides, the CDR3 is TGTGCCAGCGCAGGGGGCTCTGGAAACACCATATATTTT. Encoded protein: CASAGGSGNTIYF. This chain uses TRBV7-9 with TRBJ1-3; 7 bases line up with TRBD1. CDR1 SEHNR and CDR2 FQNEAQ come from the germline V gene (reference sequence). The CDR3 loop spans 13 amino acids. V gave up 8 bases and J gave up 0 bases; unmatched junction bases: 1.

The rearrangement joins TRBV5-1 to TRBJ2-7, with D uncertain. Germline V CDR1 and CDR2: SGHRS, YFSETQ. Trimming stripped 0 bases from V and 4 bases from J, with 5 bases between. The CDR3 runs to 12 residues. This CDR3 reads CASSLDGYEQYF. CDR3 nucleotides: TGCGCCAGCAGCTTGGACGGGTACGAGCAGTACTTC.

The chain links TRBV13 to TRBJ1-2; D is ambiguous. Trimming pared 9 bases from V and 2 bases from J, leaving 16 bases between. The CDR3 runs 14 residues. Germline values: CDR1 PRHDT, CDR2 FYEKMQ (reference sequence). The CDR3 DNA reads TGTGCCAGTATGAAGAAGCCCTCGAACTATGGCTACACCTTC. Translation gives CASMKKPSNYGYTF. Using reference TRBV13 and TRBJ1-2 for the parts outside the CDR3, the full variable domain is AAGVIQSPRHLIKEKRETATLKCYPIPRHDTVYWYQQGPGQDPQFLISFYEKMQSDKGSIPDRFSAQQFSDYHSELNMSSLELGDSALYFCASMKKPSNYGYTFGSGTRLTVV.

The chain joins TRBV14 to TRBJ1-3; D uncertain. The germline V and J ends were trimmed by 2 bases and 4 bases, with 9 bases remaining between them. This CDR3 has 14 amino acids. CDR1 SGHDN and CDR2 FVKESK come from the germline V gene. The DNA of the CDR3 is TGTGCCAGCAGCCAATGGGCCCAGGGAAACACCATATATTTT. Translating gives CASSQWAQGNTIYF.

The chain carries TRBV4-1 and TRBJ2-7, with 8 bases fitting TRBD1. The length of the CDR3 is 14 residues. The V gene end was trimmed by 3 bases and the J gene end by 2 bases; junction bases not matched to a gene: 3. Looked up from germline, CDR1 is MGHRA and CDR2 is YSYEKL. This CDR3 is CASSHSQGAYEQYF. The CDR3 DNA sequence: TGCGCCAGCAGCCACTCACAGGGGGCCTACGAGCAGTACTTC.

This clone was detected a few times. The CDR3 DNA reads TGTGCCTGGAGTACAGGGGACAATCAGCCCCAGCATTTT. Its translation is CAWSTGDNQPQHF. The rearrangement uses TRBV30 and TRBJ1-5; TRBD1 matches 7 bases. The CDR3 has 13 amino acids. Germline V gene data show CDR1 as GTSNPN and CDR2 as SVGIG (reference sequence). Losses at the gene ends were 2 bases for V and 3 bases for J; bases not matched to a gene: 1.

The V gene is TRBV27, the J gene TRBJ1-1, with D perhaps matching TRBD1 (6 bases). The CDR3 spans 15 residues. The ends were cut back, 7 bases at V and 5 bases at J, with 20 bases in the middle. Germline V gene sequence: CDR1 MNHEY, CDR2 SMNVEV (reference sequence). CDR3 loop: CASTRNLGAGTEAFF. Here the CDR3 DNA reads TGTGCCAGCACCCGGAATTTGGGGGCAGGAACTGAAGCTTTCTTT.

The genes are TRBV5-4 and TRBJ1-3, with a weak D call TRBD1 (5 bases). The ends were cut back, 4 bases at V and 0 bases at J, with 11 bases in the middle. Germline-derived CDR1 and CDR2 are SGHNT and YYREEE (reference sequence). CDR3 length equals 15 residues. For the CDR3, the DNA is TGTGCCAGCAGCCTCGACAGTGGCTCTGGAAACACCATATATTTT. Its protein product is CASSLDSGSGNTIYF. Combining the CDR3 with reference TRBV5-4 and TRBJ1-3 gives the whole variable domain ETGVTQSPTHLIKTRGQQVTLRCSSQSGHNTVSWYQQALGQGPQFIFQYYREEENGRGNFPPRFSGLQFPNYSSELNVNALELDDSALYLCASSLDSGSGNTIYFGEGSWLTVV.